Presented here are 11 T cell receptor beta chains from one specimen sequenced in a study of cytomegalovirus exposure and HLA in healthy donors. 13 Jbeta primers and 60 Vbeta primers were used for the PCR. Clones were read by immunoSEQ multiplex PCR, and TCRdb kept only the in-frame ones, dropping some. The table records some 190,000 clones, about 77% of them present only once. Material for sequencing was PBMCs. The receptors here all came from a man aged 25-45 years in good health and CMV-seropositive.

This clone was observed a few times. The rearrangement uses TRBV13 and TRBJ2-3, with 7 nucleotides matching TRBD2. Germline V lookup: CDR1 PRHDT, CDR2 FYEKMQ (reference sequence). The CDR3 has 15 residues. J was trimmed by 4 bases and V by 4 bases; bases with no gene match: 8. The DNA for the CDR3 is TGTGCCAGCAGCTCACGGACTAGGTACGCAGATACGCAGTATTTT. Amino acid sequence: CASSSRTRYADTQYF. Complete variable domain (other parts from reference TRBV13 and TRBJ2-3): AAGVIQSPRHLIKEKRETATLKCYPIPRHDTVYWYQQGPGQDPQFLISFYEKMQSDKGSIPDRFSAQQFSDYHSELNMSSLELGDSALYFCASSSRTRYADTQYFGPGTRLTVL.

This rearrangement joins TRBV6-5 to TRBJ2-2; unclear D gene. This CDR3 spans 15 amino acids. CDR1 is MNHEY, CDR2 SVGAGI, per germline. The V and J ends lost 5 bases and 3 bases respectively, with 13 bases between them. The CDR3 sequence: CASSLMRVDTGELFF. As DNA, the CDR3 is TGTGCCAGCAGTCTCATGAGAGTCGACACCGGGGAGCTGTTTTTT.

The table lists this clone with a count of one. The rearrangement links TRBV4-3 to TRBJ2-1; 9 bases map to TRBD1. CDR1 LGHNA and CDR2 YSLEER come from the germline V gene. J was trimmed by 7 bases and V by 1 base; bases with no gene match: 11. This CDR3 is 17 amino acids long. The CDR3 sequence: CASSQGGRRDRENEQFF. DNA for the CDR3: TGCGCCAGCAGCCAAGGGGGGCGCCGGGACAGGGAGAATGAGCAGTTCTTC.

This chain connects TRBV11-2 to TRBJ2-7; possible D gene TRBD1, 5 bases. This CDR3 has 13 amino acids. Germline assignment: CDR1 SGHAT and CDR2 FQNNGV. V was cut by 6 bases and J by 6 bases, with 15 bases left in between. CDR3 loop: CASSLQGRGEQYF. The CDR3 DNA sequence: TGTGCCAGCAGTTTGCAGGGTAGGGGCGAGCAGTACTTC.

The chain links TRBV7-9 to TRBJ1-4; 7 bases agree with TRBD1. Germline assignment: CDR1 SEHNR and CDR2 FQNEAQ (reference sequence). This CDR3 has 17 amino acids. The junction had 6 bases not matched to a gene; V was cut back by 0 bases and J by 2 bases. The CDR3 here is CASSLARGLSTNEKLFF. The CDR3, as DNA: TGTGCCAGCAGCTTAGCGAGGGGGCTGAGCACTAATGAAAAACTGTTTTTT.

This clone appeared once. The V gene is TRBV10-3, the J gene TRBJ2-3; tentatively, D is TRBD2 (6 bases). Germline CDR1 is ENHRY and CDR2 is SYGVKD. With 9 bases removed from V and 6 bases from J, the gap between germline ends came to 10 bases. The CDR3 runs to 11 residues. In DNA, the CDR3 is TGTGCCATTTGGAGGGGTGATACGCAGTATTTT. Translation: CAIWRGDTQYF.

The chain recombines TRBV7-9 with TRBJ2-1, with 10 positions matching TRBD2. The ends lost 10 bases at V and 5 bases at J; junction bases unmatched: 5. CDR1 is SEHNR, CDR2 FQNEAQ, per germline (reference sequence). The CDR3 runs 13 residues. The CDR3 is CATQRGGDNEQFF. DNA for the CDR3: TGTGCCACTCAGCGGGGGGGCGACAATGAGCAGTTCTTC.

This clone turned up a few times. V and J are TRBV7-2 and TRBJ2-5, with D perhaps matching TRBD1 (6 bases). Deletions cut 1 base from V and 4 bases from J, with 13 bases between. There are 15 residues in the CDR3. Germline CDR1 is SGHTA and CDR2 is FQGNSA. CDR3 bases: TGTGCCAGCAGCTTAGAACAGGGCAGGAGAGAGACCCAGTACTTC. Translated, it gives CASSLEQGRRETQYF.

CDR3 sequence: CASSFGRANTEAFF. Written as DNA, the CDR3 is TGTGCCAGCAGCTTCGGCAGGGCGAACACTGAAGCTTTCTTT. The chain recombines TRBV7-3 with TRBJ1-1; possible D gene TRBD1, 5 bases. The CDR3 is 14 amino acids. Trimming removed 3 bases from V and 1 base from J, with 9 bases in between. Per the germline V gene, CDR1 is SGHTA and CDR2 is FQGTGA.

This chain links TRBV18 with TRBJ1-3; tentative D call: TRBD1 (5 bases). Germline V gives CDR1 KGHSH, CDR2 LQKENI. The CDR3 sequence is 15 residues long. Trimming stripped 4 bases from V and 2 bases from J, with 12 bases between. The CDR3 spells CASSLLADTGNTIYF. The CDR3 nucleotides read TGTGCCAGCTCACTTTTGGCGGACACTGGAAACACCATATATTTT.

This rearrangement joins TRBV21-1 to TRBJ2-7; the listed D gene, TRBD2, was not tested against the DNA. TRBV21-1 corresponds to a pseudogene. The CDR3 is 8 amino acids. The CDR3 spells CASTEQYF. CDR3 nucleotide sequence: TGTGCCAGCACGGAGCAGTACTTC.